The source of this TCR beta chain is a study of T cells in Graves' hyperthyroidism and ophthalmopathy. Study-wide results and caveats: Most clonotypes expanded in the thyroid (above 0.001) were also present in blood.

Per germline, CDR1 ENHRY and CDR2 SYGVKD. There are 14 residues in the CDR3. V was pared by 6 bases and J by 6 bases, with 15 bases between. Worth noting for this clonotype: No antigen is known for it.

The source material, RNA transcripts, was used to amplify TCR beta CDR3 regions. A first-round RT-PCR of the TCR CDR3 used the HTBI primer set. Each CDR3 protein gets one entry after TCRdb re-called the multiplex PCR reads with MiXCR. The sample yields 610,000 or so distinct CDR3 sequences, around 45% seen once. Clinical symptoms, serum thyroxine, TRAb, thyroid ultrasound and orbital computed tomography established diagnosis. The sequencing sample was made of peripheral blood or thyroid tissue (not recorded which). The V gene is TRBV10-3, the J gene TRBJ1-5; no clear D gene. This receptor was taken from a woman younger than 35 with Graves' hyperthyroidism. Here the CDR3 reads CAIRGPTGSQPQHF. CDR3 DNA sequence: TGTGCCATCAGAGGACCGACGGGGTCTCAGCCCCAGCATTTT.